This T cell receptor (beta chain) was obtained from a study of T cells after yellow fever vaccination. Germline V CDR1 and CDR2: MDHEN, SYDVKM. V gave up 5 bases and J gave up 6 bases, with 7 bases separating them. The CDR3 has 11 amino acids. TCRdb reprocessed the 5' RACE reads via MiXCR and lists one record per CDR3 protein. Here the sample spans hundreds of thousands of distinct CDR3 sequences, 21% being singletons. This clonotype was obtained from a man in his late teens or twenties who received the YFV17D yellow fever vaccine. The input for sequencing was PBMCs, taken roughly 20 days after the first yellow fever vaccination. The gene calls are TRBV28 and TRBJ1-1; D unclear. The CDR3 sequence is CASSRTSEAFF. The CDR3 bases are TGTGCCAGCAGTCGGACGTCTGAAGCTTTCTTT.